The T cell receptor (beta chain) described here comes from a study of blood T cell repertoires in COVID-19. On the study more broadly: From the United States, Italy and Spain came samples of acute and convalescent COVID-19. T cells, B-cell-depleted T cells, or PBMCs supplied cDNA or gDNA.

Under the authors' procedure: The authors estimated nucleated cell counts from reference gene primer amplification. TCRdb's table, derived via immunoSEQ multiplex PCR, lists solely in-frame clones and lacks some. V and J calls plus clone size are reproduced from that table; the DNA served to infer D and trimming. This sample has 39,000 or so clones, with roughly nine tenths found just once. The germline V gene has CDR1 SGHRS and CDR2 YFSETQ. The CDR3 is made up of 15 amino acids. The germline V and J ends were trimmed by 0 bases and 2 bases, with 12 bases remaining between them. Sequencing used peripheral blood. The sequence was obtained from a human donor in a cohort sampled during active COVID-19. V usage is TRBV5-1 and J usage is TRBJ2-7; no clear D. CDR3 coding DNA: TGCGCCAGCAGCTTGGGGGCAGCCGGAACCTACGAGCAGTACTTC. Amino acid sequence: CASSLGAAGTYEQYF.